Given below is one TCR beta chain in context. Its antigen is unknown. The sample belongs to a study of T cell responses to AZD1222 COVID-19 vaccine. Study-level points and caveats: Repertoire sampling occurred only after the peak T cell response. Clonal diversity may have been underestimated, and the donors were mostly white British, with more females than males. Baseline antibody screening turned up just six seropositive AZD1222 recipients.

Germline lookup yields CDR1 SGHVS and CDR2 FQNEAQ. V lost 2 bases and J lost 5, with 11 bases in between. The CDR3 totals 14 residues. The method was immunoSEQ multiplex PCR; TCRdb's version includes in-frame clones alone and lacks a portion of them. The data contain some 150,000 clones, 65% to 90% of them singletons. Sample: peripheral blood, taken 28 days after the second dose of the MenACWY control vaccine. V gene TRBV7-8 combines with J gene TRBJ2-3; TRBD2 is a possible D gene (6 bases). The receptor comes from an adult who received the MenACWY meningococcal vaccine as a control. CDR3 bases: TGTGCCAGCAGCTTAATGTGGGGGGTAGATACGCAGTATTTT. Translated, it gives CASSLMWGVDTQYF. The full variable domain, rest sourced from reference TRBV7-8 and TRBJ2-3, is GAGVSQSPRYKVAKRGQDVALRCDPISGHVSLFWYQQALGQGPEFLTYFQNEAQLDKSGLPSDRFFAERPEGSVSTLKIQRTQQEDSAVYLCASSLMWGVDTQYFGPGTRLTVL.